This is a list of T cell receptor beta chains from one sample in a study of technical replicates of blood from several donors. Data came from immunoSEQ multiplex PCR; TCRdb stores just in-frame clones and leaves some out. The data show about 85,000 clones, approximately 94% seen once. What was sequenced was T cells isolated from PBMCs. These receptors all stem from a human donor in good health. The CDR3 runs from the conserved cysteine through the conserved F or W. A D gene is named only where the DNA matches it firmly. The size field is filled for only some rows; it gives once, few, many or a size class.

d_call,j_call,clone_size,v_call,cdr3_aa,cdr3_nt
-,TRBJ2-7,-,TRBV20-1,CSASEGYEQYF,TGCAGTGCCTCGGAGGGCTACGAGCAGTACTTC
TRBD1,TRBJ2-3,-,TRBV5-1,CASSKQTGAGTDTQYF,TGCGCCAGCAGCAAACAAACAGGGGCAGGCACAGATACGCAGTATTTT
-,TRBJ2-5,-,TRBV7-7,CASSLSQGAVETQYF,TGTGCTAGCAGCTTATCGCAGGGTGCCGTAGAGACCCAGTACTTC
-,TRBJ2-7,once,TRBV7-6,CASSLGPGTQYEQYF,TGTGCCAGCAGCTTAGGTCCTGGGACACAATATGAACAGTACTTC
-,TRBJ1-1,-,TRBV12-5,CASGLEKKGQLMNTEAFF,TGTGCTAGTGGTTTGGAAAAAAAAGGACAGCTCATGAACACTGAAGCTTTCTTT
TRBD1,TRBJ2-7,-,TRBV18,CASSPPGQGALREQYF,TGTGCCAGCTCACCACCGGGACAGGGGGCTTTGAGGGAGCAGTACTTC
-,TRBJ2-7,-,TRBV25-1,CASSGPIFYEQYF,TGTGCCAGCAGTGGGCCGATCTTTTACGAGCAGTACTTC
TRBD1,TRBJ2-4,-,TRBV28,CASSLPGTGGDIQYF,TGTGCCAGCAGTTTGCCCGGGACAGGGGGTGACATTCAGTACTTC
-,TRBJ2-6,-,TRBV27,CASSLSRLIQGTSSGANVLTF,TGTGCCAGCAGTTTATCGAGGTTAATTCAGGGCACCTCCTCTGGGGCCAACGTCCTGACTTTC
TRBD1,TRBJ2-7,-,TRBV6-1,CASSPRQGGEYEQYF,TGTGCCAGCAGTCCCCGACAGGGGGGCGAGTACGAGCAGTACTTC
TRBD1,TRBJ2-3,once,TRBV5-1,CASRLRDREKGDTQYF,TGCGCCAGCAGATTACGGGACAGGGAGAAAGGAGATACGCAGTATTTT
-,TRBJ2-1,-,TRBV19,CASSPIYSYNEQFF,TGTGCCAGTAGTCCGATCTACTCCTACAATGAGCAGTTCTTC
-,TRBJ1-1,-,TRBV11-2,CASSLGRGGKNTEAFF,TGTGCCAGCAGCTTGGGGCGGGGGGGAAAGAATACTGAAGCTTTCTTT
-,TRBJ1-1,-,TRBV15,CATKTGLSTEAFF,TGTGCCACCAAAACGGGGTTAAGCACTGAAGCTTTCTTT
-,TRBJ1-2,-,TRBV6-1,CASRSGGNLYGYTF,TGTGCCAGCAGGAGTGGCGGTAACCTTTATGGCTACACCTTC
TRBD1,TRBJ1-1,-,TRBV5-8,CASSSDADRANTEAFF,TGTGCCAGCAGCTCCGACGCGGACAGGGCGAACACTGAAGCTTTCTTT
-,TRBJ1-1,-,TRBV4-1,CASSRTGQNTEAFF,TGCGCCAGCAGCCGGACCGGACAGAACACTGAAGCTTTCTTT
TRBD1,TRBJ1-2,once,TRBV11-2,CASSLDTQGADGYTF,TGTGCCAGCAGCTTAGATACACAGGGGGCAGATGGCTACACCTTC